This T cell receptor beta chain comes out of a study of identical twins. The study, taken as a whole, reports: Insertions ran lower in abundant cord blood beta clonotypes, though not in memory repertoires. In monozygotic twins, models underestimated the sharing of out-of-frame TCR alpha.

On this clonotype: What it recognizes is unknown.

In germline, CDR1 is SGHTA, CDR2 FQGNSA. This CDR3 has 16 amino acids. The junction had 6 bases not matched to a gene; V was cut back by 3 bases and J by 2 bases. A universal primer site was created by template switching, with the cDNA bearing unique molecular identifiers. TCRdb independently ran MiXCR on the 5' RACE reads; one entry per CDR3 protein. The sample holds around 1.7 million distinct CDR3 sequences; about 32% are singletons and the top ten take 0.27%. The sequence was obtained from a newborn girl in good health. Sequencing was carried out using cord blood. The chain is built from TRBV7-2 and TRBJ2-3, with 9 bases fitting TRBD2. CDR3 in amino acids: CASSFRGGRATDTQYF. The CDR3 coding sequence is TGTGCCAGCAGCTTTAGGGGCGGGAGGGCCACAGATACGCAGTATTTT. The variable domain in full, with the rest retrieved from reference TRBV7-2 and TRBJ2-3, is GAGVSQSPSNKVTEKGKDVELRCDPISGHTALYWYRQSLGQGLEFLIYFQGNSAPDKSGLPSDRFSAERTGGSVSTLTIQRTQQEDSAVYLCASSFRGGRATDTQYFGPGTRLTVL.